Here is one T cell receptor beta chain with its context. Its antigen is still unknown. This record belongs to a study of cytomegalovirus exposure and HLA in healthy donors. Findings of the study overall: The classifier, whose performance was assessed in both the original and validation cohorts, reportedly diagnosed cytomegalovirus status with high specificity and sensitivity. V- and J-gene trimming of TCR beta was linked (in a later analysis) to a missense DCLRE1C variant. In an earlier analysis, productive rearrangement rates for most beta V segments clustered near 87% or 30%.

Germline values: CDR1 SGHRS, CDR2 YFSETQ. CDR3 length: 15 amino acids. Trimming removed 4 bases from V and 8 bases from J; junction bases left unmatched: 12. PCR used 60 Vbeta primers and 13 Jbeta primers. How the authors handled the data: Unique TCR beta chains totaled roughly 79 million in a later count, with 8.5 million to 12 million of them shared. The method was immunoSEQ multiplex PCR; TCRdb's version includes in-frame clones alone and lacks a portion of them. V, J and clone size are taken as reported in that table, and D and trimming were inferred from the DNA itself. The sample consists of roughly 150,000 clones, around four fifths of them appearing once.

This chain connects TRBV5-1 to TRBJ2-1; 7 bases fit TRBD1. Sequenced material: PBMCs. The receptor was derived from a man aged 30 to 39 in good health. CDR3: CASSTGRTGIDEQFF. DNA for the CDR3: TGCGCCAGCAGCACAGGAAGGACAGGCATTGATGAGCAGTTCTTC.